This TCR beta chain was observed in a study of OX40 agonist ivuxolimab in advanced cancers. Study context: The mean age was about 57 years, ranging from about 23 to 79, with around four fifths of participants male. Findings of the study overall: Averaged across samples, CD8+ T cells carried more expanded clones than CD4+ did. The expanded peripheral T cells' antigen specificity was not determined.

Clones were sequenced by immunoSEQ multiplex PCR, and TCRdb holds only the in-frame ones, with some missing. This table has roughly 70,000 clones, about 85% appearing once. Of note for this clone: What it binds is unknown.

V was clipped by 7 bases and J by 1 base; unmatched bases: 7. The CDR3 spans 14 residues. Germline values: CDR1 GTSNPN, CDR2 SVGIG (reference sequence). The timepoints at which blood was sampled were baseline, cycle 4 day 1, and cycle 7 day 1. The rearrangement uses TRBV30 and TRBJ1-3; 7 nucleotides align to TRBD1. The clonotype was recovered from an adult with an advanced solid tumor such as melanoma, head and neck, liver or kidney cancer. Sequencing used CD4+ or CD8+ T cells sorted from blood, obtained in a trial of the OX40 agonist ivuxolimab. The CDR3 nucleotides are TGTGCCTCCACAGGGGAAGGATCTGGAAACACCATATATTTT. Translated: CASTGEGSGNTIYF. Full variable domain (remainder filled in from reference TRBV30 and TRBJ1-3): SQTIHQWPATLVQPVGSPLSLECTVEGTSNPNLYWYRQAAGRGLQLLFYSVGIGQISSEVPQNLSASRPQDRQFILSSKKLLLSDSGFYLCASTGEGSGNTIYFGEGSWLTVV.